Listed below are T cell receptor beta chains from one sample, sequenced in a study of shared clonotypes between healthy human individuals. Produced via immunoSEQ multiplex PCR; TCRdb's table is partial and in-frame only. Altogether hundreds of thousands of clones are present, 95% to 97% being singletons, with the ten largest covering 0.11%. Sample: naive CD8+ T cells sorted from blood. These TCRs come from a woman in her twenties or thirties in good health. Each CDR3 is given with its conserved first and last residue.

>TRBV28|TRBJ1-2
CASERQGYGYTF
>TRBV4-1|TRBJ1-2
CASTPFGEEYGYTF
>TRBV2|TRBJ2-2
CASSYTVSAGELFF
>TRBV10-1|TRBJ1-5
CAIPRQDWDQPQHF
>TRBV25-1|TRBJ2-1
CASSFPSGRNEQFF
>TRBV5-7|TRBJ1-4
CASSPETGEGF
>TRBV27|-
CASSLLAGAYEQYF
>TRBV7-9|TRBJ2-2
CASQVAAGLDTGELFF
>TRBV7-6|TRBJ2-1
CASSLLGGRAYNEQFF
>TRBV27|TRBJ2-5
CASSHRTSGIKETQYF
>TRBV28|TRBJ2-1
CASSFYRGAYNEQFF
>TRBV14|TRBJ1-6
CASSQGSSPLHF
>TRBV2|TRBJ2-7
CASSEGQGIEQYF
>TRBV13|TRBJ2-7
CASSLDSKREISYEQYF
>TRBV11-2|TRBJ2-2
CASSLAWELFF
>TRBV27|TRBJ2-7
CASSSDTGTGTYEQYF
>TRBV5-6|TRBJ2-7
CASSLLRDRENEQYF
>TRBV27|TRBJ1-1
CASSLGGRTEAFF
>TRBV5-4|TRBJ2-2
CASSFGNTGELFF
>TRBV19|TRBJ2-7
CASSIDIETGGYEQYF
>TRBV5-6|TRBJ2-7
CASSSAGSYEQYF
>TRBV2|TRBJ2-5
CASSEGHLAGTQETQYF
>TRBV9|TRBJ1-2
CASSGPRTGLPYGYTF
>TRBV27|TRBJ2-1
CASSFSGSSYNEQFF
>TRBV30|TRBJ2-5
CASKTSRGEQYF
>TRBV30|TRBJ2-2
CAWSYFRKGWVGELFF
>TRBV30|TRBJ2-7
CASRLAGDYEQYF
>TRBV19|TRBJ2-2
CASTWGYRGTGELFF
>TRBV28|TRBJ2-3
CASSLRMGDTQYF
>TRBV19|TRBJ2-2
CASSISFYFRGTGNTGELFF
>TRBV19|TRBJ2-1
CASSIARTDNEQFF
>TRBV27|TRBJ1-6
CASSLWQGAINSPLHF
>TRBV4-1|TRBJ2-5
CASSLGQSEQYF
>TRBV6-1|TRBJ2-7
CASSEDGTVSYEQYF
>TRBV14|TRBJ2-7
CASSQAGDYEQYF
>TRBV4-2|TRBJ2-7
CASSQESGTFYEQYF
>TRBV6-5|TRBJ2-1
CASSSGLAGNNEQFF
>TRBV11-2|TRBJ2-5
CASSLVRDYKETQYF
>TRBV27|TRBJ2-7
CASRESGQTFYEQYF
>TRBV6-5|TRBJ2-5
CASSYWTGGSETQYF
>TRBV10-3|TRBJ2-3
CAISESPDTQYF
>TRBV27|TRBJ1-5
CASSQGGGNQPQHF
>TRBV11-2|-
CASSSTLESDEQYF
>TRBV4-2|TRBJ1-4
CASSQERGLLEEKLFF
>TRBV28|TRBJ2-7
CASSSLLAGEPYEQYF
>TRBV4-1|TRBJ2-7
CASSHTGIGEYEQYF
>TRBV7-8|TRBJ1-3
CASSLAGTGENSGNTIYF
>TRBV28|TRBJ1-2
CATDRANYGYTF
>TRBV28|TRBJ1-4
CASRAVGQGIEKLFF
>TRBV28|TRBJ1-5
CASGWLGSNQPQHF
>TRBV19|TRBJ2-3
CASSIGLATDTQYF
>TRBV11-2|TRBJ2-7
CASSLEGGTGYYEQYF
>TRBV7-9|TRBJ2-1
CASMRGPLNEQFF
>TRBV7-9|TRBJ2-7
CASSLRAVYEQYF
>TRBV28|TRBJ2-1
CASSLTDDEQFF
>TRBV28|TRBJ1-5
CASSPPGQGARFNQPQHF
>TRBV21-1|TRBJ2-1
CASSKGQGTSYNEQFF
>TRBV10-3|TRBJ2-7
CAISESTGAAYEQYF
>TRBV7-9|TRBJ1-3
CAAGDGNTIYF